This passage covers 18 T cell receptor beta chains from one sample sequenced in a study of T-cell memory formation after mild COVID-19. From the 5' RACE reads, TCRdb called clonotypes with MiXCR, one entry per CDR3 protein. Here the sample spans about 400,000 distinct CDR3 sequences, approximately 25% being singletons. Sequencing used PBMCs or a T cell subset sorted from them (not recorded which). The receptors were sampled from an adult woman who had mild COVID-19 (a few samples of this study predate the infection). Cell type and time point are not known.

A few counts support this clonotype. This rearrangement joins TRBV7-2 to TRBJ2-1; 12 nucleotides match TRBD2. V lost 4 bases to trimming and J lost 9 bases; unmatched junction nucleotides: 22. The CDR3 contains 20 residues. Per the germline V gene, CDR1 is SGHTA and CDR2 is FQGNSA. The CDR3 DNA follows: TGTGCCAGCAGCTCCTCCCTGGGACTAGCGGGTGGTCCCCCAATGGGTGAGCAGTTCTTC. This codes for CASSSSLGLAGGPPMGEQFF.

This clonotype was seen a handful of times. This chain connects TRBV6-6 to TRBJ1-1; tentative D call: TRBD1 (5 bases). CDR1 and CDR2 (germline): MNHNY, SVGAGI (reference sequence). CDR3 length: 14 amino acids. V gave up 4 bases and J gave up 3 bases, with 12 bases separating them. In DNA form, the CDR3 reads TGTGCCAGCAGTTTGGTGACAGACCACACTGAAGCTTTCTTT. Amino acid sequence: CASSLVTDHTEAFF.

The CDR3 is CASSLAGGSHEQFF. CDR3 bases: TGCGCCAGCAGCTTGGCCGGGGGTTCCCATGAGCAGTTCTTC. The rearrangement uses TRBV5-1 and TRBJ2-1, with D maybe TRBD2 (6 bases). This CDR3 contains 14 residues. The germline CDR1 and CDR2 sequences are SGHRS and YFSETQ. V was clipped by 0 bases and J by 8 bases, with 12 bases between them.

This clonotype came up a few times. The V and J genes are TRBV9 and TRBJ2-3, with D possibly being TRBD2 (5 bases). Germline CDR1 SGDLS, CDR2 YYNGEE. The CDR3 consists of 14 residues. The V end was cut by 3 bases, the J end by 0 bases, with 8 bases between. CDR3 amino acids: CASSGRTSTDTQYF. In DNA form, the CDR3 reads TGTGCCAGCAGCGGCCGGACTAGCACAGATACGCAGTATTTT.

The V call is TRBV20-1, the J call TRBJ2-7; TRBD2 might be the D (6 bases). CDR1 DFQATT and CDR2 SNEGSKA come from the germline V gene (reference sequence). Trimming took off 0 bases at V and 2 bases at J, with 17 bases between the two ends. CDR3 size: 16 residues. The CDR3 bases are TGCAGTGCTAGAGAACCTACTGCGGGACGCACCTACGAGCAGTACTTC. Residues: CSAREPTAGRTYEQYF.

DNA for the CDR3: TGTGCCAGCAGCCGCCAGGACAGGGTCGGGTATCAGCCCCAGCATTTT. This codes for CASSRQDRVGYQPQHF. The rearrangement links TRBV5-6 to TRBJ1-5; 8 positions match TRBD1. V trimming: 4 bases; J trimming: 5 bases; junction bases outside the gene matches: 11. Looked up from germline, CDR1 is SGHDT and CDR2 is YYEEEE. The CDR3 has 16 amino acids.

This chain connects TRBV7-6 to TRBJ2-5, with 8 bases lining up with TRBD1. Germline lookup yields CDR1 SGHVS and CDR2 FNYEAQ. The CDR3 covers 14 residues. J gave up 0 bases and V 4 bases, and 1 base lay outside the gene matches. CDR3 DNA: TGTGCCAGCAGCTCGGACAGGGACCAAGAGACCCAGTACTTC. Amino acids: CASSSDRDQETQYF.

This clonotype was detected ten times or more. V gene TRBV4-2 combines with J gene TRBJ2-3; 9 positions agree with TRBD2. V lost 0 bases, J lost 4 bases, and 8 bases stayed unmatched. The V gene's germline CDR1 is LGHNA and CDR2 YNFKEQ. This CDR3 has 17 residues. The CDR3 bases are TGTGCCAGCAGCCAAGATCGGATAGCGGGAGTCGCAGATACGCAGTATTTT. It yields the protein CASSQDRIAGVADTQYF.

This clonotype has only a few counts. The genes are TRBV4-2 and TRBJ2-7; TRBD1 or TRBD2 may be the D gene (6 bases each). The germline V and J ends were trimmed by 0 bases and 4 bases, with 13 bases remaining between them. CDR1 and CDR2 (germline): LGHNA, YNFKEQ. There are 15 residues in the CDR3. The CDR3 nucleotides are TGTGCCAGCAGCCAAGAAAGGGGGGAGGTATACGAGCAGTACTTC. The encoded protein is CASSQERGEVYEQYF.

V usage is TRBV5-1 and J usage is TRBJ2-7; D is uncertain. Germline CDR1 reads SGHRS; CDR2 reads YFSETQ. This CDR3 is built from 13 residues. V was clipped by 5 bases and J by 0 bases, with 9 bases between them. The CDR3 spells CASRSTASYEQYF. The CDR3 nucleotides are TGCGCCAGCAGGAGCACAGCCTCCTACGAGCAGTACTTC.

The chain uses TRBV12-3 or TRBV12-4 and TRBJ1-2; D is uncertain. Trimming pared 7 bases from V and 6 bases from J, leaving 15 bases between. The CDR3 has 13 amino acids. CDR3 in DNA: TGTGCCAGCAAGAGAAGCTCCCAGGATGGCTACACCTTC. It specifies CASKRSSQDGYTF.

This clonotype was picked up many times. The chain combines TRBV29-1 with TRBJ2-5, with 8 bases that match TRBD2. The germline V gene encodes CDR1 SQVTM and CDR2 ANQGSEA. The trim removed 4 bases at V and 5 bases at J, leaving 9 bases unmatched. The CDR3 sequence is 14 residues long. The CDR3 reads CSVVSWSGGETQYF. The CDR3 nucleotides are TGCAGCGTTGTCTCGTGGTCGGGGGGGGAGACCCAGTACTTC.

Only a few counts were recorded for this clonotype. The rearrangement links TRBV7-9 to TRBJ1-1, with D possibly matching TRBD1 (5 bases). V was pared by 2 bases and J by 1 base, with 11 bases between. In germline, CDR1 is SEHNR, CDR2 FQNEAQ (reference sequence). The CDR3 loop spans 15 amino acids. Here the CDR3 reads CASSLRDGQNTEAFF. CDR3 coding DNA: TGTGCCAGCAGCTTAAGGGACGGCCAGAACACTGAAGCTTTCTTT.

This clonotype was detected many times. This chain connects TRBV5-1 to TRBJ1-1, with D uncertain. CDR3 length: 16 amino acids. V lost 2 bases to trimming and J lost 2 bases, with 16 bases between them. Germline values: CDR1 SGHRS, CDR2 YFSETQ. This CDR3 reads CASSLRQVQLNTEAFF. CDR3 bases: TGCGCCAGCAGCTTAAGGCAGGTTCAGCTAAACACTGAAGCTTTCTTT. The full variable domain, in which reference TRBV5-1 and TRBJ1-1 provide the parts outside the CDR3, is KAGVTQTPRYLIKTRGQQVTLSCSPISGHRSVSWYQQTPGQGLQFLFEYFSETQRNKGNFPGRFSGRQFSNSRSEMNVSTLELGDSALYLCASSLRQVQLNTEAFFGQGTRLTVV.

This clonotype was found a few times. The chain is built from TRBV12-3 or TRBV12-4 and TRBJ1-2; D is unclear. This CDR3 comprises 14 residues. Between the trimmed V and J ends, which lost 6 bases and 4 bases, there was a span of 15 bases. CDR3 amino acids: CASSPGSRFYGYTF. DNA for the CDR3: TGTGCCAGCAGCCCGGGGAGTCGATTCTATGGCTACACCTTC.

This clonotype was seen only a few times. The chain combines TRBV3-1 with TRBJ1-2; TRBD1 is a possible D gene (6 bases). The CDR3 runs to 16 residues. CDR1 LGHDT and CDR2 YNNKEL come from the germline V gene (reference sequence). Trimming pared 5 bases from V and 2 bases from J, leaving 18 bases between. CDR3 amino acids: CASSFGTPDWNYGYTF. CDR3 nucleotide sequence: TGTGCCAGCAGCTTCGGGACACCTGACTGGAACTATGGCTACACCTTC.

This clonotype appeared a few times. The rearrangement links TRBV2 to TRBJ2-7, with D perhaps TRBD1 or TRBD2 (5 bases each). The germline gives CDR1 SNHLY, CDR2 FYNNEI. V was clipped by 7 bases and J by 7 bases, with 23 bases between them. CDR3 size: 15 residues. As DNA, the CDR3 is TGTGCCAGCATAGGAATTGGGACGATCCAAAGGGAGCAGTACTTC. This encodes CASIGIGTIQREQYF. The full variable domain, rest sourced from reference TRBV2 and TRBJ2-7, is EPEVTQTPSHQVTQMGQEVILRCVPISNHLYFYWYRQILGQKVEFLVSFYNNEISEKSEIFDDQFSVERPDGSNFTLKIRSTKLEDSAMYFCASIGIGTIQREQYFGPGTRLTVT.

This clonotype was counted between two and nine times. This sequence joins TRBV24-1 and TRBJ2-2; 9 nucleotides align to TRBD1. Trimming took 7 bases from V and 4 from J; bases not matched to a gene: 6. The CDR3 consists of 15 residues. Germline V CDR1 and CDR2: KGHDR, SFDVKD. CDR3 region: CATRPGTGFTGELFF. The CDR3 DNA reads as TGTGCCACCAGGCCCGGGACAGGGTTCACCGGGGAGCTGTTTTTT.